Shown below are 28 T cell receptor beta chains from a single sample sequenced in a study of glioma-infiltrating T cells. Amplification of TCR alpha and beta CDR3 regions from RNA used iRepertoire nested multiplex PCR. TCRdb re-called the multiplex PCR reads through MiXCR, storing one row per CDR3 protein. The sample shows 170,000 or so distinct CDR3 sequences, around 45% of them seen only once. Sequenced sample: glioma tissue, nonneoplastic brain tissue, or PBMCs (not recorded which). These receptors all come from a human donor with low-grade glioma or glioblastoma, undergoing nonglioma brain surgery, or in good health (not recorded which).

As concerns this clonotype: A read error may explain this, as a much larger clone is one base away. The V and J genes are TRBV11-2 and TRBJ2-1; tentatively, D is TRBD1 (6 bases). CDR1 SGHAT and CDR2 FQNNGV come from the germline V gene. This CDR3 has 14 residues. The CDR3: CASSQTGYYNGQFF. The DNA of the CDR3 is TGTGCCAGCAGTCAGACAGGATACTACAATGGGCAGTTCTTC. Full variable domain (rest looked up from reference TRBV11-2 and TRBJ2-1): EAGVAQSPRYKIIEKRQSVAFWCNPISGHATLYWYQQILGQGPKLLIQFQNNGVVDDSQLPKDRFSAERLKGVDSTLKIQPAKLEDSAVYLCASSQTGYYNGQFFGPGTRLTVL.

This clonotype was seen repeatedly, ten times or more. V gene TRBV20-1 combines with J gene TRBJ2-3, with D uncertain. The CDR3 contains 13 residues. Germline CDR1 DFQATT, CDR2 SNEGSKA (reference sequence). V shed 7 bases and J shed 3 bases, with 14 bases lying between them. CDR3 nucleotide sequence: TGCAGTGTCAGTAGTCTCCCGACAGATACGCAGTATTTT. Residues: CSVSSLPTDTQYF.

About this clonotype itself: This could be a read error, since a much larger clone is one nucleotide away. The CDR3 sequence: CASNKTTTGELFF. Written as DNA, the CDR3 is TGTGCCAGCAACAAAACAACCACCGGGGAGCTGTTTTTT. The chain recombines TRBV3-1 with TRBJ2-2; D not resolved. The CDR3 has 13 amino acids. Germline lookup yields CDR1 LGHDT and CDR2 YNNKEL (reference sequence). The ends were cut back, 7 bases at V and 4 bases at J, with 10 bases in the middle.

The V and J genes are TRBV19 and TRBJ1-5, with D uncertain. The CDR3 is 15 amino acids. V lost 5 bases, J lost 4 bases, and 15 bases lay in between. CDR1 and CDR2 from the germline V gene are LNHDA and SQIVND (reference sequence). CDR3 residues: CASSPQPKVNQPQHF. CDR3 sequence (DNA): TGTGCCAGTAGTCCACAACCCAAGGTGAATCAGCCCCAGCATTTT. Variable domain in full (rest from reference TRBV19 and TRBJ1-5): DGGITQSPKYLFRKEGQNVTLSCEQNLNHDAMYWYRQDPGQGLRLIYYSQIVNDFQKGDIAEGYSVSREKKESFPLTVTSAQKNPTAFYLCASSPQPKVNQPQHFGDGTRLSIL.

This clonotype was counted only a few times. CDR3 region: CARGTGRQETQYF. CDR3 nucleotides: TGTGCCAGAGGGACAGGCCGTCAAGAGACCCAGTACTTC. The genes are TRBV2 and TRBJ2-5, with 8 bases fitting TRBD1. CDR1 is SNHLY, CDR2 FYNNEI, per germline. The V segment lost 9 bases and the J segment 2 bases; nucleotides outside the gene matches: 5. The CDR3 length is 13 residues.

This chain joins TRBV14 and TRBJ1-6; D gene uncertain. V was pared by 0 bases and J by 10 bases, with 7 bases between. The CDR3 is made up of 13 amino acids. Germline-derived CDR1 and CDR2 are SGHDN and FVKESK. The CDR3 DNA follows: TGTGCCAGCAGCCAAGATTTACGGTCACCCCTCCACTTT. Encoded protein: CASSQDLRSPLHF. Full variable domain (outside the CDR3, taken from reference TRBV14 and TRBJ1-6): EAGVTQFPSHSVIEKGQTVTLRCDPISGHDNLYWYRRVMGKEIKFLLHFVKESKQDESGMPNNRFLAERTGGTYSTLKVQPAELEDSGVYFCASSQDLRSPLHFGNGTRLTVT.

Remarks on this clonotype: A single base separates this from a much larger clone, so it may be a read error. The chain couples TRBV7-2 to TRBJ1-2, with 7 bases lining up with TRBD1. The CDR3 runs to 15 residues. Germline assignment: CDR1 SGHTA and CDR2 FQGNSA. The CDR3 reads CASSLQDRTLYGYAF. CDR3 bases: TGTGCCAGCAGCTTACAGGACAGGACCCTCTATGGCTACGCCTTC.

As concerns this clonotype: One junction end disagrees with the germline gene, perhaps due to a read error. The rearrangement joins TRBV20-1 to TRBJ2-1; 7 bases agree with TRBD2. This CDR3 has 15 amino acids. CDR1 is DFQATT and CDR2 is SNEGSKA in the germline V gene (reference sequence). The CDR3 loop reads CSASPSGVSYNGQFF. CDR3 nucleotide sequence: TGCAGTGCCTCTCCCAGCGGGGTCTCCTACAATGGGCAGTTCTTC.

This clonotype was detected ten times or more. The V and J genes are TRBV4-1 and TRBJ2-1, with TRBD2 matching 12 bases. The V gene's germline CDR1 is MGHRA and CDR2 YSYEKL. The V and J ends lost 2 bases and 7 bases, in that order; junction bases with no gene match: 3. This CDR3 contains 15 residues. CDR3 coding DNA: TGCGCCAGCAGCCAAAGACTAGCGGGAGTTAATGAGCAGTTCTTC. Translated, it gives CASSQRLAGVNEQFF.

For this clonotype: A junction end diverges from the germline sequence, so it may reflect a read error. This rearrangement joins TRBV4-1 to TRBJ2-5; D not resolved. This CDR3 has 12 amino acids. Germline values: CDR1 MGHRA, CDR2 YSYEKL. CDR3 in DNA: TGCGCCAGCAGCCAAGTAGGCGAGACCAAGTACTTC. This encodes CASSQVGETKYF.

The V gene is TRBV4-1, the J gene TRBJ1-1; no firm D call. The V gene lost 0 bases and the J gene lost 9 bases, with 14 bases spanning the gap. Germline values: CDR1 MGHRA, CDR2 YSYEKL. The CDR3 is 14 amino acids. CDR3 region: CASSQEIMRPQAFF. In DNA, the CDR3 is TGCGCCAGCAGCCAAGAGATTATGAGGCCTCAAGCTTTCTTT.

Only a few counts were recorded for this clonotype. An end of the junction differs from the germline gene, which may be a read error. The rearrangement joins TRBV24-1 to TRBJ2-5; D might be TRBD1 (6 bases). Germline V lookup: CDR1 KGHDR, CDR2 SFDVKD. This CDR3 is 14 amino acids long. The chain's CDR3 is CATSAGQTRETQHF. The CDR3 coding sequence is TGTGCCACCAGTGCGGGACAAACCCGAGAGACCCAGCACTTC.

The V call is TRBV19, the J call TRBJ2-1, with D maybe TRBD1 (5 bases). This CDR3 spans 15 amino acids. Deletions cut 7 bases from V and 0 bases from J, with 13 bases between. The germline gives CDR1 LNHDA, CDR2 SQIVND (reference sequence). The CDR3 DNA reads TGTGCCAGTACCCAGGGAACAAGCTCCTACAATGAGCAGTTCTTC. It encodes CASTQGTSSYNEQFF.

The chain recombines TRBV4-1 with TRBJ2-1; 11 bases match TRBD1. Germline loops: CDR1 MGHRA, CDR2 YSYEKL. The CDR3 is 16 amino acids. V lost 2 bases and J lost 9; bases outside the gene matches: 9. CDR3 residues: CASSQNSPGTGGEQFF. Here the CDR3 DNA reads TGCGCCAGCAGCCAAAACAGTCCCGGGACAGGGGGTGAGCAGTTCTTC.

This clonotype was observed a few times. The chain carries TRBV4-2 and TRBJ2-7; 7 bases match TRBD2. V lost 4 bases to trimming and J lost 3 bases; unmatched junction nucleotides: 9. The CDR3 sequence is 15 residues long. Germline loops: CDR1 LGHNA, CDR2 YNFKEQ. This chain's CDR3 is CASSPTGGRYYEQYF. CDR3 sequence (DNA): TGTGCCAGCAGCCCTACGGGAGGCCGCTACTACGAGCAGTACTTC.

V and J are TRBV6-6 and TRBJ1-1; no clear D gene. The CDR3 is 14 residues long. V lost 0 bases and J 4 bases, leaving 9 bases between the germline ends. CDR1 MNHNY and CDR2 SVGAGI come from the germline V gene (reference sequence). The CDR3 protein is CASSYSEGSTEAFF. CDR3 bases: TGTGCCAGCAGTTACTCAGAGGGCTCCACTGAAGCTTTCTTT.

This clonotype was seen many times. The V call is TRBV2, the J call TRBJ2-1; D unresolved. Germline V lookup: CDR1 SNHLY, CDR2 FYNNEI. The CDR3 loop spans 11 amino acids. With 8 bases removed from V and 2 bases from J, the gap between germline ends came to 4 bases. CDR3 loop: CASRTYNEQFF. CDR3 in DNA: TGTGCCAGCCGCACCTACAATGAGCAGTTCTTC. The entire variable domain, with the rest obtained from reference TRBV2 and TRBJ2-1, is as follows: EPEVTQTPSHQVTQMGQEVILRCVPISNHLYFYWYRQILGQKVEFLVSFYNNEISEKSEIFDDQFSVERPDGSNFTLKIRSTKLEDSAMYFCASRTYNEQFFGPGTRLTVL.

In the case of this clonotype: This may arise from a read error, as a much more abundant clone is one base away. The rearrangement uses TRBV4-1 and TRBJ1-2, with TRBD1 as a possible D gene (5 bases). The CDR3 runs 16 residues. Trimming stripped 2 bases from V and 4 bases from J, with 17 bases between. The V gene's germline CDR1 is MGHRA and CDR2 YSYEKL. The CDR3 sequence is CASSQQGEIGFYGYTF. The CDR3 DNA is TGCGCCAGCAGCCAACAAGGGGAAATTGGATTCTATGGCTACACCTTC.

This rearrangement joins TRBV3-1 to TRBJ1-3; D gene unclear. Per the germline V gene, CDR1 is LGHDT and CDR2 is YNNKEL (reference sequence). The CDR3 spans 16 residues. With 0 bases removed from V and 0 bases from J, the gap between germline ends came to 9 bases. As DNA, the CDR3 is TGTGCCAGCAGCCAAGATGTGGGAGGCTCTGGAAACACCATATATTTT. It specifies CASSQDVGGSGNTIYF.

Of note for this clonotype: This may be a read error, as it is one base from a much larger clone. This chain links TRBV28 with TRBJ2-2; 12 bases match TRBD2. This CDR3 has 14 amino acids. CDR1 is MDHEN, CDR2 SYDVKM, per germline. The junction had 5 bases not matched to a gene; V was cut back by 10 bases and J by 5 bases. For the CDR3, the DNA is TGTGCCACACGGACTAGCGGGAAAACCGGGGAGCTGTTTTTT. Protein product: CATRTSGKTGELFF.

This clonotype ranks as medium-sized. The chain links TRBV27 to TRBJ2-3; the D is unclear. The CDR3 spans 13 residues. Germline lookup yields CDR1 MNHEY and CDR2 SMNVEV (reference sequence). V dropped 2 bases and J dropped 2 bases, with 5 bases sitting between them. The CDR3 loop is CASSLSFTDTQYF. Written as DNA, the CDR3 is TGTGCCAGCAGTTTAAGCTTCACAGATACGCAGTATTTT.

Within the sample, this clonotype is medium-sized (0.01 to 0.1%). V and J are TRBV6-1 and TRBJ2-1, with no clear D. Germline V gives CDR1 MNHNS, CDR2 SASEGT. This CDR3 is 11 amino acids long. V was clipped by 6 bases and J by 12 bases, with 12 bases between them. CDR3 in DNA: TGTGCCAGCAGCCCTAGAATAAGGCAGTTCTTC. Its translation is CASSPRIRQFF.

The chain is built from TRBV5-8 and TRBJ1-1; D unclear. In germline, CDR1 is SGHTS, CDR2 YDEGEE. The CDR3 length is 15 residues. V lost 0 bases, J lost 3 bases, and 12 bases lay in between. CDR3 DNA sequence: TGTGCCAGCAGCTTGGTTAGGCAGGCCTACACTGAAGCTTTCTTT. This sequence encodes CASSLVRQAYTEAFF.

The rearrangement joins TRBV5-1 to TRBJ2-2; D is undetermined. The CDR3 extends over 12 amino acids. The germline V gene has CDR1 SGHRS and CDR2 YFSETQ. Trimming shortened V by 2 bases and J by 6 bases, and 5 bases separated the two germline ends. The CDR3: CASSLDAGELFF. The CDR3 region has the DNA TGCGCCAGCAGCTTAGACGCCGGGGAGCTGTTTTTT.

The chain employs TRBV6-1 and TRBJ1-5; D is unresolved. The germline V and J ends were trimmed by 4 bases and 7 bases, with 11 bases remaining between them. Germline V CDR1 and CDR2: MNHNS, SASEGT. There are 13 residues in the CDR3. CDR3: CASSVVEVQPQHF. DNA of the CDR3: TGTGCCAGCAGTGTAGTGGAGGTACAGCCCCAGCATTTT.

The chain employs TRBV11-1 and TRBJ2-1, with D hard to call. Germline values: CDR1 SGHAT, CDR2 FQDESV (reference sequence). V was trimmed by 4 bases and J by 8 bases, leaving 15 bases between them. This CDR3 is 14 amino acids long. Written as DNA, the CDR3 is TGTGCCAGCAGCTCGAACCCCCAAGGAGATGAGCAGTTCTTC. It encodes CASSSNPQGDEQFF.

As concerns this clonotype: Since a much larger clone is just one base distant, this may be a read error. This chain uses TRBV7-2 with TRBJ2-7, with 11 bases lining up with TRBD2. The CDR3 consists of 16 residues. V was pared by 5 bases and J by 0 bases, with 6 bases of the junction left unmatched. Germline lookup yields CDR1 SGHTA and CDR2 FQGNSA. CDR3 nucleotide sequence: TGTGCCAGCAGCACGGGGACTAGCGGAAGCTCCTACGAGCAGTACTTC. Protein sequence: CASSTGTSGSSYEQYF. Full variable domain (outside the CDR3, taken from reference TRBV7-2 and TRBJ2-7): GAGVSQSPSNKVTEKGKDVELRCDPISGHTALYWYRQSLGQGLEFLIYFQGNSAPDKSGLPSDRFSAERTGGSVSTLTIQRTQQEDSAVYLCASSTGTSGSSYEQYFGPGTRLTVT.

This clonotype was counted many times. The chain is built from TRBV28 and TRBJ1-4; tentatively, D is TRBD1 (6 bases). Trimming took off 3 bases at V and 6 bases at J, with 17 bases between the two ends. This CDR3 region has 16 residues. Looked up from germline, CDR1 is MDHEN and CDR2 is SYDVKM. The CDR3 coding sequence is TGTGCCAGCAGTTTCTACCAAACAGGGTTTGATGAAAAACTGTTTTTT. Its protein is CASSFYQTGFDEKLFF.